This T cell receptor beta chain is drawn from a study of blood T cell repertoires in COVID-19. Overall study context: Some COVID-19 samples were acute and others convalescent; all came from the United States, Italy and Spain. Nucleic acid was either cDNA or gDNA, and it came from T cells, B-cell-depleted T cells, or PBMCs.

Per germline, CDR1 SGHRS and CDR2 YFSETQ. Unmatched junction bases numbered 13, after V lost 4 bases and J lost 8 bases. The CDR3 has 17 amino acids. In the study's own analysis: Estimation of nucleated cell counts relied on the amplification of reference gene primers. Only in-frame clones appear in the TCRdb table, and some are missing; sequencing was by immunoSEQ multiplex PCR. Clonal size and the V and J genes are those of that table, whereas D and trimming came from the DNA. The sample has approximately 380,000 clones, roughly 85% seen once; the top ten hold 3% to 4%. This chain joins TRBV5-1 and TRBJ2-1, with 12 bases lining up with TRBD2. This clonotype was obtained from a woman aged 18-29 years with acute or convalescent COVID-19. The sequenced sample consisted of peripheral blood. The CDR3 loop is CASSAPLAGGPRDEQFF. CDR3 bases: TGCGCCAGCAGCGCACCTCTAGCGGGAGGGCCCCGCGATGAGCAGTTCTTC.